These 13 T cell receptor beta chains came from one sample sequenced in a study of T cell clones after liver transplantation. Sequencing was performed with immunoSEQ multiplex PCR; in TCRdb, only in-frame clones are kept and a portion is missing. The sample comprises nearly 55,000 clones, around 85% of which are singletons, and roughly 8% rests with the top ten. Sequences were derived from CD4+ T cells from blood, sampled before liver transplant. These receptors came from a human donor who received a liver transplant.

CDR3 loop: CASSFTGTGVNQPQHF. The CDR3 DNA reads as TGTGCCAGCAGTTTCACTGGGACAGGGGTCAATCAGCCCCAGCATTTT. This rearrangement joins TRBV27 to TRBJ1-5, with 10 bases fitting TRBD1. The CDR3 is 16 amino acids. The germline gives CDR1 MNHEY, CDR2 SMNVEV (reference sequence). V shed 3 bases, J shed 3 bases, and the junction held 5 bases outside the gene matches.

The rearrangement links TRBV18 to TRBJ1-5; TRBD1 is a possible D gene (6 bases). This CDR3 is built from 16 residues. In germline, CDR1 is KGHSH, CDR2 LQKENI. V shed 3 bases and J shed 3 bases, with 15 bases lying between them. The DNA for the CDR3 is TGTGCCAGCTCACCTGGGGGCGGAATAGTCAATCAGCCCCAGCATTTT. It translates to CASSPGGGIVNQPQHF.

V is TRBV27 and J is TRBJ2-7; 10 bases fit TRBD1. This CDR3 is built from 13 residues. V was pared by 6 bases and J by 3 bases, with 2 bases of the junction left unmatched. Germline CDR1 reads MNHEY; CDR2 reads SMNVEV (reference sequence). This CDR3 reads CASRDRGVYEQYF. The CDR3 DNA reads TGTGCCAGCAGGGACAGGGGGGTCTACGAGCAGTACTTC.

This sequence joins TRBV27 and TRBJ2-1; 7 bases align to TRBD2. Germline assignment: CDR1 MNHEY and CDR2 SMNVEV (reference sequence). With 5 bases clipped from V and 9 bases from J, the junction kept 7 bases outside the gene matches. The CDR3 is made up of 13 amino acids. DNA of the CDR3: TGTGCCAGCAGTGGGCGGGAGCGTGCTGAGCAGTTCTTC. This gives the protein CASSGRERAEQFF.

The chain couples TRBV7-3 to TRBJ2-1, with D perhaps being TRBD1 or TRBD2 (5 bases each). Per germline, CDR1 SGHTA and CDR2 FQGTGA. Trimming cost V 6 bases and J 7 bases, with 19 bases left between them. CDR3 length: 15 residues. The CDR3 protein is CASSRDLERRNEQFF. The CDR3 region has the DNA TGTGCCAGCAGTCGGGACCTCGAAAGGAGGAATGAGCAGTTCTTC. Using reference TRBV7-3 and TRBJ2-1 for the parts outside the CDR3, the full variable domain is GAGVSQTPSNKVTEKGKYVELRCDPISGHTALYWYRQSLGQGPEFLIYFQGTGAADDSGLPNDRFFAVRPEGSVSTLKIQRTERGDSAVYLCASSRDLERRNEQFFGPGTRLTVL.

The J gene is TRBJ2-5, the V gene TRBV2, with 7 bases matching TRBD1. This CDR3 region has 15 residues. Germline CDR1 and CDR2: SNHLY and FYNNEI. The V segment lost 3 bases and the J segment 1 base; nucleotides outside the gene matches: 5. The CDR3 sequence is CASSDLRTGQETQYF. In DNA, the CDR3 is TGTGCCAGCAGTGACCTTAGGACAGGCCAAGAGACCCAGTACTTC.

The gene calls are TRBV11-3 and TRBJ2-7, with TRBD2 matching over 8 bases. This CDR3 has 16 residues. Germline V CDR1 and CDR2: SGHNT, YENEEA. V trimming: 1 base; J trimming: 1 base; junction bases outside the gene matches: 6. The CDR3 region has the DNA TGTGCCAGCAGCTTAGGCCCCCCGGGGGGGTCCTACGAGCAGTACTTC. This gives the protein CASSLGPPGGSYEQYF.

V and J are TRBV19 and TRBJ1-4; possible D gene TRBD1, 6 bases. The CDR3 is made up of 15 amino acids. Deletions cut 5 bases from V and 5 bases from J, with 15 bases between. Looked up from germline, CDR1 is LNHDA and CDR2 is SQIVND (reference sequence). CDR3 bases: TGTGCCAGTAGTCCCCGGAGGGGGGTGAATGAAAAACTGTTTTTT. Translating it yields CASSPRRGVNEKLFF.

The chain combines TRBV6-4 with TRBJ2-5; no clear D gene. Germline V CDR1 and CDR2: MRHNA, SNTAGT. The V and J ends lost 0 bases and 2 bases respectively, with 16 bases between them. This CDR3 region has 17 residues. DNA for the CDR3: TGTGCCAGCAGTGACTCTAAGGCCAGATCACATCAAGAGACCCAGTACTTC. Translation: CASSDSKARSHQETQYF.

This clone has a single count. The rearrangement links TRBV4-2 to TRBJ1-6, with D tentatively TRBD1 (6 bases). Trimming removed 0 bases from V and 10 bases from J, with 19 bases in between. From germline, CDR1 is LGHNA and CDR2 YNFKEQ. This CDR3 is built from 17 residues. The CDR3 region has the DNA TGTGCCAGCAGCCAAGAGGGGGCCGGGACAAACTTATCACCCCTCCACTTT. Translating it yields CASSQEGAGTNLSPLHF.

This chain links TRBV28 with TRBJ1-4; 7 positions match TRBD1. V gave up 7 bases and J gave up 4 bases; unmatched junction bases: 9. The CDR3 spans 15 residues. Germline-derived CDR1 and CDR2 are MDHEN and SYDVKM. DNA of the CDR3: TGTGCCAGCAACTCACCGGACAGGAGTAATGAAAAACTGTTTTTT. Encoded protein: CASNSPDRSNEKLFF.

The chain has TRBV27 and TRBJ2-2; tentatively, D is TRBD2 (5 bases). V lost 0 bases and J lost 2, with 7 bases in between. CDR1 is MNHEY and CDR2 is SMNVEV in the germline V gene (reference sequence). The CDR3 covers 15 residues. The CDR3 protein is CASSLSTGNTGELFF. CDR3 sequence (DNA): TGTGCCAGCAGTTTATCAACGGGAAACACCGGGGAGCTGTTTTTT.

The V gene is TRBV7-9, the J gene TRBJ1-4; D is ambiguous. Germline loops: CDR1 SEHNR, CDR2 FQNEAQ (reference sequence). This CDR3 is built from 14 residues. Trimming pared 1 base from V and 8 bases from J, leaving 11 bases between. The CDR3 nucleotides are TGTGCCAGCAGCTTAGGGCAGATAGCGGAAAAACTGTTTTTT. It is translated as CASSLGQIAEKLFF. Based on the CDR3 plus reference TRBV7-9 and TRBJ1-4, the full variable domain is DTGVSQNPRHKITKRGQNVTFRCDPISEHNRLYWYRQTLGQGPEFLTYFQNEAQLEKSRLLSDRFSAERPKGSFSTLEIQRTEQGDSAMYLCASSLGQIAEKLFFGSGTQLSVL.